The 14 T cell receptor beta chains below come from one sample, sequenced in a study of blood T cell repertoires in COVID-19. Method: immunoSEQ multiplex PCR; TCRdb's copy keeps in-frame clones and lacks some. The sample has 150,000 to 200,000 clones, approximately 82% seen once. Source material: PBMCs or T cells enriched from blood (not recorded which). These receptors originate from a man in his 60s who had recovered from COVID-19.

CDR3 nucleotides: TGCAGCGTTGAAGATCGTGGGACTAGCGGGAGGGCTTACAATGAGCAGTTCTTC. Amino acid sequence: CSVEDRGTSGRAYNEQFF. This chain links TRBV29-1 with TRBJ2-1, with TRBD2 matching 16 bases. Germline V gives CDR1 SQVTM, CDR2 ANQGSEA. The CDR3 runs 18 residues. V lost 0 bases and J lost 4; bases outside the gene matches: 6.

The J gene is TRBJ2-1, the V gene TRBV5-1; 7 positions match TRBD2. Per the germline V gene, CDR1 is SGHRS and CDR2 is YFSETQ. The CDR3 totals 15 residues. J gave up 2 bases and V 0 bases, and 2 bases lay outside the gene matches. The CDR3 is CASSLASGTYNEQFF. The DNA for the CDR3 is TGCGCCAGCAGCTTGGCCAGCGGGACCTACAATGAGCAGTTCTTC.

The V call is TRBV7-9, the J call TRBJ2-3; D is unresolved. V lost 5 bases and J lost 5, with 17 bases in between. Germline lookup yields CDR1 SEHNR and CDR2 FQNEAQ (reference sequence). The CDR3 consists of 15 residues. The CDR3 sequence: CASSPLEMPGDTQYF. The CDR3 nucleotides are TGTGCCAGCAGCCCCTTGGAGATGCCGGGAGATACGCAGTATTTT.

The J gene is TRBJ2-7, the V gene TRBV5-4; TRBD2 is a possible D gene (6 bases). V lost 4 bases and J lost 4, with 18 bases in between. The CDR3 consists of 15 residues. The germline CDR1 and CDR2 sequences are SGHNT and YYREEE (reference sequence). The CDR3 DNA reads as TGTGCCAGCAGCCGTTCCGGGACTGCCATATACGAGCAGTACTTC. Protein product: CASSRSGTAIYEQYF.

In DNA, the CDR3 is TGTGCCAGCAGTTACAGCTCTGGAAACACCATATATTTT. The encoded protein is CASSYSSGNTIYF. The V and J genes are TRBV11-2 and TRBJ1-3; no definite D call. Trimming shortened V by 6 bases and J by 0 bases, and 6 bases separated the two germline ends. The CDR3 contains 13 residues. In germline, CDR1 is SGHAT, CDR2 FQNNGV.

V and J are TRBV28 and TRBJ1-4; 9 positions match TRBD1. Losses at the gene ends were 5 bases for V and 2 bases for J; bases not matched to a gene: 9. CDR3 length: 17 residues. Germline lookup yields CDR1 MDHEN and CDR2 SYDVKM. The CDR3 region is CASSPGQGYSTNEKLFF. The CDR3 DNA reads as TGTGCCAGCAGTCCGGGACAGGGATATAGTACTAATGAAAAACTGTTTTTT.

J is TRBJ2-3 and V is TRBV6-4, with TRBD1 matching over 10 bases. Germline CDR1 and CDR2: MRHNA and SNTAGT. The CDR3 extends over 14 amino acids. The junction had 3 bases not matched to a gene; V was cut back by 5 bases and J by 4 bases. The CDR3 protein is CASSPGQGADTQYF. The DNA for the CDR3 is TGTGCCAGCAGTCCTGGACAGGGGGCAGATACGCAGTATTTT.

The chain carries TRBV28 and TRBJ2-5; no clear D gene. V was shortened by 2 bases and J by 0 bases, with 16 bases between the two germline ends. Germline assignment: CDR1 MDHEN and CDR2 SYDVKM. The CDR3 has 17 amino acids. In nucleotides, the CDR3 is TGTGCCAGCAGTTTAGATTTCCGTTCCAGGTACCAAGAGACCCAGTACTTC. Translating gives CASSLDFRSRYQETQYF. The entire variable domain, with the rest obtained from reference TRBV28 and TRBJ2-5, is as follows: DVKVTQSSRYLVKRTGEKVFLECVQDMDHENMFWYRQDPGLGLRLIYFSYDVKMKEKGDIPEGYSVSREKKERFSLILESASTNQTSMYLCASSLDFRSRYQETQYFGPGTRLLVL.

The gene calls are TRBV14 and TRBJ2-6; 7 nucleotides line up with TRBD1. Germline lookup yields CDR1 SGHDN and CDR2 FVKESK. CDR3 size: 14 residues. J gave up 4 bases and V 5 bases, and 2 bases lay outside the gene matches. CDR3 coding DNA: TGTGCCAGCAGCGACAGGGCAGGGGCCAACGTCCTGACTTTC. As protein: CASSDRAGANVLTF.

On this clone: The sample holds other DNA sequences that translate to the same CDR3. The chain joins TRBV7-9 to TRBJ2-7; D is perhaps TRBD1 (6 bases). Per germline, CDR1 SEHNR and CDR2 FQNEAQ (reference sequence). V lost 4 bases and J lost 3, with 7 bases in between. This CDR3 is 12 amino acids long. The CDR3 loop is CASSSQGYEQYF. The CDR3 region has the DNA TGTGCCAGCAGCTCACAGGGCTACGAGCAGTACTTC.

The chain employs TRBV11-2 and TRBJ2-7; no firm D call. Trimming removed 0 bases from V and 2 bases from J, with 17 bases in between. Germline V gives CDR1 SGHAT, CDR2 FQNNGV. The CDR3 has 17 residues. The CDR3 sequence: CASSLEGAPQVAYEQYF. The CDR3 DNA reads TGTGCCAGCAGCTTAGAAGGAGCCCCGCAAGTTGCCTACGAGCAGTACTTC.

This clone was detected only a few times. The chain joins TRBV19 to TRBJ1-2; a possible D gene is TRBD1 (5 bases). CDR1 is LNHDA and CDR2 is SQIVND in the germline V gene (reference sequence). The CDR3 has 15 residues. The V end lost 7 bases, the J end lost 2 bases, and 17 bases lay between the germline ends. CDR3 sequence: CASTPRRGSNYGYTF. The CDR3 region has the DNA TGTGCCAGTACTCCCCGGCGGGGGTCAAACTATGGCTACACCTTC.

This sequence joins TRBV11-2 and TRBJ1-1; the D gene is possibly TRBD1 (6 bases). CDR3 size: 11 residues. From germline, CDR1 is SGHAT and CDR2 FQNNGV. Trimming removed 4 bases from V and 12 bases from J, with 12 bases in between. Here the CDR3 DNA reads TGTGCCAGCAGCTCGACAGGTCGGCCTTTCTTT. Translating it yields CASSSTGRPFF.

The chain carries TRBV5-4 and TRBJ2-1; TRBD1 aligns across 9 bases. The germline gives CDR1 SGHNT, CDR2 YYREEE (reference sequence). V dropped 0 bases and J dropped 4; count of bases not matched to a gene: 11. The CDR3 runs 18 residues. The CDR3: CASSLAAVGTGTYNEQFF. In DNA, the CDR3 is TGTGCCAGCAGCTTGGCGGCCGTCGGGACAGGGACATACAATGAGCAGTTCTTC.